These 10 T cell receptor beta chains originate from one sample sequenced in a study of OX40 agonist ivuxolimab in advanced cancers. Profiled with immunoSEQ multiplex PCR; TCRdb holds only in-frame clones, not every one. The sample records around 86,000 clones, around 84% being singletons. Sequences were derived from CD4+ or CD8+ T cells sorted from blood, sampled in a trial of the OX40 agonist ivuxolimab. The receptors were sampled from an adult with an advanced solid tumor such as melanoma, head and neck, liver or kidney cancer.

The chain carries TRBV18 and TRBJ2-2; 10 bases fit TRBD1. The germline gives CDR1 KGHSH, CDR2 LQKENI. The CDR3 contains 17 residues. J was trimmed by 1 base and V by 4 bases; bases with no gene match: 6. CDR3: CASSQRTGGMNTGELFF. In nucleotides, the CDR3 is TGTGCCAGCTCACAACGGACAGGGGGGATGAACACCGGGGAGCTGTTTTTT.

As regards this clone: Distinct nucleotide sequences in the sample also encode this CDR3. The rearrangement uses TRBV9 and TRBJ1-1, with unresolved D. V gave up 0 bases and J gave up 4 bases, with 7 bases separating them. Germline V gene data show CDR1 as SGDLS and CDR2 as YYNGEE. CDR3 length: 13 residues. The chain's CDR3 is CASSVAGSTEAFF. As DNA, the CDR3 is TGTGCCAGCAGCGTAGCGGGGAGCACTGAAGCTTTCTTT.

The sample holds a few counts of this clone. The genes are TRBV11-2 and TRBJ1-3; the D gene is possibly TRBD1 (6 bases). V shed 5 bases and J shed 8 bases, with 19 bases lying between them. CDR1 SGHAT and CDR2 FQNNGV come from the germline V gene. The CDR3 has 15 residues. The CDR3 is CASSQALTGSDTIYF. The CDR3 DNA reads TGTGCCAGCAGCCAAGCCCTCACAGGGTCAGACACCATATATTTT.

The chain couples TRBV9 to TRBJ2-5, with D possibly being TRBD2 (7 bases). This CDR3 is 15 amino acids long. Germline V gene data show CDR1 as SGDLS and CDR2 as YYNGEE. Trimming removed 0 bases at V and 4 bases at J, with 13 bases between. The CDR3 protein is CASSVGRGRGETQYF. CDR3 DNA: TGTGCCAGCAGCGTAGGGAGGGGGAGGGGAGAGACCCAGTACTTC.

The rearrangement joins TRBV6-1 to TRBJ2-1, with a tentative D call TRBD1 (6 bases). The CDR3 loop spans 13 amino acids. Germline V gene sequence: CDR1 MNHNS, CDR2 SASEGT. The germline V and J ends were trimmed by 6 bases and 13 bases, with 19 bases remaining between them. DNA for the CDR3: TGTGCCAGCAGCGAGGATCTCGGGACATTACAGTTCTTC. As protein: CASSEDLGTLQFF.

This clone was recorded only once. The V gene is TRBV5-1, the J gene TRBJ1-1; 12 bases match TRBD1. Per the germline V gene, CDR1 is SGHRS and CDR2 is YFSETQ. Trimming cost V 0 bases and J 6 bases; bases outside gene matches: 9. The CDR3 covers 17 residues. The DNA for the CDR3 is TGCGCCAGCAGCTTGGAGGGGACAGGGGGCTTTGGGGCTGAAGCTTTCTTT. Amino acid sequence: CASSLEGTGGFGAEAFF.

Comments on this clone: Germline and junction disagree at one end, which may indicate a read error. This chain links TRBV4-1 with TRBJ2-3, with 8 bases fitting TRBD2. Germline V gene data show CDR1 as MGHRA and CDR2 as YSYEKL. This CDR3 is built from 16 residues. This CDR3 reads CASSQVPGLGRFPVHF. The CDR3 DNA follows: TGCGCCAGCAGCCAAGTTCCGGGACTAGGGCGCTTTCCTGTGCATTTT.

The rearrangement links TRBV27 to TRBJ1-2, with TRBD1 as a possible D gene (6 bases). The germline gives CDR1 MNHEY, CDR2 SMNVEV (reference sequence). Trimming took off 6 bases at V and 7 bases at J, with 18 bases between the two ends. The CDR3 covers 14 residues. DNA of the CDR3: TGTGCCAGCAGGAATACTGACAGGTTCTTTGGCTACACCTTC. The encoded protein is CASRNTDRFFGYTF.

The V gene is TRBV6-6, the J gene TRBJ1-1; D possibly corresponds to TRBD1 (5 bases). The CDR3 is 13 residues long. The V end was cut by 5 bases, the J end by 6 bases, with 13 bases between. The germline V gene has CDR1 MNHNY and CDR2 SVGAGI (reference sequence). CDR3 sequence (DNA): TGTGCCAGCAGTAGCCCGGGGGGGGCTGAAGCTTTCTTT. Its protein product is CASSSPGGAEAFF.

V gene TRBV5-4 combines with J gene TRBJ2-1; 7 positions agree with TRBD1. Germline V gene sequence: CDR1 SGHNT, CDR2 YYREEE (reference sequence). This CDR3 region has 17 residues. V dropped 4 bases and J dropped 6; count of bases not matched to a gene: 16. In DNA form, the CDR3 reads TGTGCCAGCAGCAAACCCACGACAGGGTTGACCTCCAATGAGCAGTTCTTC. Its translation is CASSKPTTGLTSNEQFF.